This T cell receptor beta chain was retrieved from a study of T-cell memory formation after mild COVID-19. Study in general: Largely donor-specific TCR clusters were found.

V lost 0 bases to trimming and J lost 2 bases; unmatched junction nucleotides: 8. In germline, CDR1 is SGHDT, CDR2 YYEEEE. This CDR3 comprises 17 residues. TCR alpha and TCR beta cDNA libraries carrying sample barcodes and UMIs were produced by 5'RACE using constant-segment primers. In TCRdb, the 5' RACE reads were re-called with MiXCR into one record per CDR3 protein. The sample carries 85,000 to 120,000 distinct CDR3 sequences, over 15% recorded once. This rearrangement joins TRBV5-6 to TRBJ2-3, with 8 bases that match TRBD1. Material: PBMCs or a T cell subset sorted from them (not recorded which). This receptor was identified in an adult woman who had mild COVID-19 (a few samples of this study predate the infection). Cell type and time point are not known. The CDR3 nucleotides read TGTGCCAGCAGCTTGGGGGAGACAGGGGTGTTCACAGATACGCAGTATTTT. Amino acids: CASSLGETGVFTDTQYF.